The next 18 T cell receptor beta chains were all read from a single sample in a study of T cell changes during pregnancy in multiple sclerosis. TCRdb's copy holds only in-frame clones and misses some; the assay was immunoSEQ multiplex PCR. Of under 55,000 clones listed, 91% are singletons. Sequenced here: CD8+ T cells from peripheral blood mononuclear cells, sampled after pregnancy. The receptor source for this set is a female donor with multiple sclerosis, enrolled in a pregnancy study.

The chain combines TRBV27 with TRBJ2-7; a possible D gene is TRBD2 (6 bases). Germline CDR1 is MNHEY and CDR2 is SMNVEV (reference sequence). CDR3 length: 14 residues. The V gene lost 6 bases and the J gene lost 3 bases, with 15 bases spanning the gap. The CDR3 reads CASRTAGRSYEQYF. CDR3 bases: TGTGCCAGCAGAACCGCGGGACGGAGCTACGAGCAGTACTTC.

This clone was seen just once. The CDR3 nucleotides read TGTGCCAGCAGCTCCCCTCCCCCCGGGACAGGGCGTAGTCCCGGGGAGCTGTTTTTT. This codes for CASSSPPPGTGRSPGELFF. The gene calls are TRBV13 and TRBJ2-2, with TRBD1 identical over 9 bases. With V trimmed by 4 bases and J by 6 bases, 18 bases remained unmatched. CDR3 length equals 19 residues. CDR1 is PRHDT, CDR2 FYEKMQ, per germline (reference sequence).

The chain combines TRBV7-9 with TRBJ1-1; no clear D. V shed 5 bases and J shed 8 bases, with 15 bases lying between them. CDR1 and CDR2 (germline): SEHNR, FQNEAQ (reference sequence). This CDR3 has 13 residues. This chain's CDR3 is CASSQREDIEAFF. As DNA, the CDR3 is TGTGCCAGCAGCCAGCGGGAGGATATCGAAGCTTTCTTT. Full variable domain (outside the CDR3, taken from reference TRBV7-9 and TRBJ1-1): DTGVSQNPRHKITKRGQNVTFRCDPISEHNRLYWYRQTLGQGPEFLTYFQNEAQLEKSRLLSDRFSAERPKGSFSTLEIQRTEQGDSAMYLCASSQREDIEAFFGQGTRLTVV.

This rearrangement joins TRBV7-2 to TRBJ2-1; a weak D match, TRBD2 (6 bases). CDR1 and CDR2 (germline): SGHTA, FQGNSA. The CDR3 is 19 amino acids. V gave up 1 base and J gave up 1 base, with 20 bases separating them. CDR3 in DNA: TGTGCCAGCAGCTTAGATCCCTCGGTAGCAGGGAGGTCCTACAATGAGCAGTTCTTC. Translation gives CASSLDPSVAGRSYNEQFF.

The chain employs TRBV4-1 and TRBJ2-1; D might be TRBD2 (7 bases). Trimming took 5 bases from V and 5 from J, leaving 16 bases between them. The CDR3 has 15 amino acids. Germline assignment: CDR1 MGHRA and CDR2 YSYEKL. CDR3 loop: CASSKGREGDNEQFF. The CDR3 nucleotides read TGCGCCAGCAGCAAGGGGAGGGAGGGGGACAATGAGCAGTTCTTC.

CDR3 DNA: TGTGCCAGCAGCTCGTGGGACGGGAGGAACACCGGGGAGCTGTTTTTT. The encoded protein is CASSSWDGRNTGELFF. V usage is TRBV11-2 and J usage is TRBJ2-2, with D maybe TRBD2 (6 bases). CDR1 and CDR2 from the germline V gene are SGHAT and FQNNGV. CDR3 size: 16 residues. The V end was cut by 4 bases, the J end by 1 base, with 13 bases between.

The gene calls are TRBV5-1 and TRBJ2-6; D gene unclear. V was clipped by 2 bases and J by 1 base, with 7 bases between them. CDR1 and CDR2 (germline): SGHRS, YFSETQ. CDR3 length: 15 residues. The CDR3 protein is CASSFPGSGANVLTF. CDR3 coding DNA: TGCGCCAGCAGCTTTCCGGGTTCTGGGGCCAACGTCCTGACTTTC.

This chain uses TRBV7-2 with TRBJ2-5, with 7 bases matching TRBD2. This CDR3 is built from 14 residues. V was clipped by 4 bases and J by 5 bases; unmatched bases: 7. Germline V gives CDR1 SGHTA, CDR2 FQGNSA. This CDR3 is CASSYTGTIETQYF. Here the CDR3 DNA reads TGTGCCAGCAGCTACACCGGGACTATTGAGACCCAGTACTTC.

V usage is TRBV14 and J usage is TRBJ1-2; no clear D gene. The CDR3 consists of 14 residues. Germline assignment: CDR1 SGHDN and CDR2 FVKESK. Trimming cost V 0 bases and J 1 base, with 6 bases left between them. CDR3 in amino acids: CASSQDSSNYGYTF. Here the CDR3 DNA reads TGTGCCAGCAGCCAAGATTCGAGTAACTATGGCTACACCTTC.

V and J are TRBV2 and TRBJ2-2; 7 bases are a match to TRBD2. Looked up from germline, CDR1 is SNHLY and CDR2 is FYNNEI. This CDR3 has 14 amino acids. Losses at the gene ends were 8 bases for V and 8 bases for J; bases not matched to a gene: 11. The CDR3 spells CASPVGGNGGELFF. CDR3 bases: TGTGCCAGCCCGGTGGGGGGGAACGGTGGGGAGCTGTTTTTT.

This CDR3 reads CASSLDWGGSNQPQHF. In DNA form, the CDR3 reads TGTGCCAGCAGCTTAGATTGGGGAGGTAGCAATCAGCCCCAGCATTTT. The genes are TRBV11-2 and TRBJ1-5, with no clear D. Germline CDR1 and CDR2: SGHAT and FQNNGV. V dropped 0 bases and J dropped 0 bases, with 9 bases sitting between them. The CDR3 spans 16 residues.

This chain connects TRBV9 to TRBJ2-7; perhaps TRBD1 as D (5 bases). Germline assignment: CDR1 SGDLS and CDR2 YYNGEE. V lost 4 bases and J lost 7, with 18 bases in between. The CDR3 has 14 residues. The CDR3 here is CASSPRQSPWEQYF. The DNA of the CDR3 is TGTGCCAGCAGCCCTCGACAGTCCCCTTGGGAGCAGTACTTC.

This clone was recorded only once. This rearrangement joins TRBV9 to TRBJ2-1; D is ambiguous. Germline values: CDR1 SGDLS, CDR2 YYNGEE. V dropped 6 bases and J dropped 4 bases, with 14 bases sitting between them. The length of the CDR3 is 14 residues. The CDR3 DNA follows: TGTGCCAGCACCCCTTCCGGTTCGTACAATGAGCAGTTCTTC. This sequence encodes CASTPSGSYNEQFF.

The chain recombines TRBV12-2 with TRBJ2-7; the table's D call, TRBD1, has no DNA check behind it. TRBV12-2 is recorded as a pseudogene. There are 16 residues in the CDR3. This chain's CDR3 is CASRPLTRDRVHEQYF. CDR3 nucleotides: TGTGCAAGTCGCCCGCTAACCCGGGACAGGGTGCACGAGCAGTACTTC.

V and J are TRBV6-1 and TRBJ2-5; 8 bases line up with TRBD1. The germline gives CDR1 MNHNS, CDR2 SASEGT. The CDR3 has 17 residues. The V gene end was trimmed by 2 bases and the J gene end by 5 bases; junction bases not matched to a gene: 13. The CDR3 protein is CASSEFGGQAYDETQYF. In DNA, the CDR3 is TGTGCCAGCAGTGAATTTGGGGGACAGGCGTATGACGAGACCCAGTACTTC.

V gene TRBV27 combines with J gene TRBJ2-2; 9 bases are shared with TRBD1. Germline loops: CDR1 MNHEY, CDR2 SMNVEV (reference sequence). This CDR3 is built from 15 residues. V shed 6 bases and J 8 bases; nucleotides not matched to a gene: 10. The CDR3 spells CASSGTGIESGELFF. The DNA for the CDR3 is TGTGCCAGCAGCGGGACAGGGATCGAGTCGGGGGAGCTGTTTTTT.

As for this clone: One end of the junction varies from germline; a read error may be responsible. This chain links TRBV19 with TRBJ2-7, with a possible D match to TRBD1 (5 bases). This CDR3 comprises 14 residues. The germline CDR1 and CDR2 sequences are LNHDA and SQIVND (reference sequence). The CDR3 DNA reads TGTGCCAGTAGTATCGGACACAATCTCTACGAGCACTACTTC. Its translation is CASSIGHNLYEHYF.

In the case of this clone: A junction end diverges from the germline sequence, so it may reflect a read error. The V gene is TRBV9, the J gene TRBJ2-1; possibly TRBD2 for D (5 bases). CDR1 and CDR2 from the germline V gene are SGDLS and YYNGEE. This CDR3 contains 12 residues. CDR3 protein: CASSVGPEEMVF. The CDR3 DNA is TGTGCCAGCAGCGTAGGTCCGGAGGAGATGGTCTTC.